The 25 T cell receptor beta chains below all came from one sample that was sequenced in a study of radiotherapy plus CTLA-4 blockade in lung cancer. Clones were read by immunoSEQ multiplex PCR, and TCRdb kept only the in-frame ones, dropping some. The table shows 100,000 to 150,000 clones, with over 80% occurring only once. The sample consisted of peripheral blood, taken from a patient treated with radiotherapy plus ipilimumab. Receptor source: a human donor with non-small cell lung cancer that progressed on radiotherapy plus ipilimumab.

This sequence joins TRBV6-5 and TRBJ2-7; TRBD2 matches 12 bases. Germline CDR1 MNHEY, CDR2 SVGAGI. The CDR3 sequence is 13 residues long. Trimming cost V 6 bases and J 5 bases; bases outside gene matches: 2. The CDR3 bases are TGTGCCAGCAGGCGACTAGCGGGAGACGAGCAGTACTTC. As protein: CASRRLAGDEQYF.

The V call is TRBV6-4, the J call TRBJ2-1, with D unclear. The germline gives CDR1 MRHNA, CDR2 SNTAGT. V was shortened by 7 bases and J by 5 bases, with 3 bases between the two germline ends. The CDR3 is made up of 10 amino acids. The CDR3 reads CASTHNEQFF. CDR3 DNA: TGTGCCAGCACCCACAATGAGCAGTTCTTC.

The chain joins TRBV11-1 to TRBJ2-7; D is unclear. The CDR3 is 12 amino acids. Trimming pared 5 bases from V and 3 bases from J, leaving 8 bases between. From germline, CDR1 is SGHAT and CDR2 FQDESV (reference sequence). The CDR3 reads CASSPTDYEQYF. The CDR3 DNA follows: TGTGCCAGCAGCCCGACGGACTACGAGCAGTACTTC. The full variable domain, with the rest looked up from reference TRBV11-1 and TRBJ2-7, is EAEVAQSPRYKITEKSQAVAFWCDPISGHATLYWYRQILGQGPELLVQFQDESVVDDSQLPKDRFSAERLKGVDSTLKIQPAELGDSAMYLCASSPTDYEQYFGPGTRLTVT.

The DNA for the CDR3 is TGTGCCAGTAGTGGCCCGGGACAGGGGCTTTTAGCCCAGCATTTT. It encodes CASSGPGQGLLAQHF. The V call is TRBV19, the J call TRBJ1-5; 10 bases are shared with TRBD1. The germline gives CDR1 LNHDA, CDR2 SQIVND (reference sequence). This CDR3 has 15 amino acids. V gave up 5 bases and J gave up 11 bases; unmatched junction bases: 12.

The J gene is TRBJ2-2, the V gene TRBV5-1; TRBD2 aligns across 8 bases. J gave up 6 bases and V 5 bases, and 6 bases lay outside the gene matches. Germline CDR1 SGHRS, CDR2 YFSETQ. The CDR3 covers 14 residues. The CDR3 is CASRVAGYAGELFF. The DNA of the CDR3 is TGCGCCAGCAGGGTAGCGGGATACGCCGGGGAGCTGTTTTTT. The variable domain in full, with the rest retrieved from reference TRBV5-1 and TRBJ2-2, is KAGVTQTPRYLIKTRGQQVTLSCSPISGHRSVSWYQQTPGQGLQFLFEYFSETQRNKGNFPGRFSGRQFSNSRSEMNVSTLELGDSALYLCASRVAGYAGELFFGEGSRLTVL.

The J gene is TRBJ2-1, the V gene TRBV6-5, with 12 nucleotides matching TRBD2. CDR1 and CDR2 from the germline V gene are MNHEY and SVGAGI. The CDR3 is 14 residues long. Losses at the gene ends were 3 bases for V and 12 bases for J; bases not matched to a gene: 6. Written as DNA, the CDR3 is TGTGCCAGCAGTTATGGACTAGCGGGATATGGGCAGTTCTTC. It codes for CASSYGLAGYGQFF.

A remark on this clone: In the same sample, other DNA sequences code for this CDR3. The V and J genes are TRBV6-5 and TRBJ2-7; maybe TRBD1 (5 bases). This CDR3 contains 13 residues. CDR1 MNHEY and CDR2 SVGAGI come from the germline V gene. With 10 bases removed from V and 3 bases from J, the gap between germline ends came to 16 bases. CDR3 loop: CATGSNLLYEQYF. The DNA for the CDR3 is TGTGCCACAGGGTCGAACCTACTCTACGAGCAGTACTTC.

The V call is TRBV6-1, the J call TRBJ2-1; 7 bases align to TRBD1. The V segment lost 6 bases and the J segment 2 bases; nucleotides outside the gene matches: 4. This CDR3 contains 14 residues. Germline V gene lookup returns CDR1 MNHNS and CDR2 SASEGT. Here the CDR3 DNA reads TGTGCCAGCAGCTCGGGACAGACCTACAATGAGCAGTTCTTC. Translation: CASSSGQTYNEQFF.

Notes on this clone: The sample contains more than one DNA sequence encoding this CDR3. The chain uses TRBV5-1 and TRBJ2-3; D is uncertain. The CDR3 length is 15 residues. Deletions cut 0 bases from V and 0 bases from J, with 8 bases between. Germline V lookup: CDR1 SGHRS, CDR2 YFSETQ. CDR3 amino acids: CASSLDGTSTDTQYF. CDR3 in DNA: TGCGCCAGCAGCTTGGATGGCACCAGCACAGATACGCAGTATTTT.

This chain uses TRBV19 with TRBJ2-3, with no clear D. Germline values: CDR1 LNHDA, CDR2 SQIVND (reference sequence). CDR3 length: 16 residues. V was trimmed by 4 bases and J by 0 bases, leaving 14 bases between them. CDR3 nucleotides: TGTGCCAGTAGTACCCAGGAAGGGTTCAGCACAGATACGCAGTATTTT. This sequence encodes CASSTQEGFSTDTQYF.

This clone came up once. The chain joins TRBV19 to TRBJ2-1; no clear D. CDR1 is LNHDA, CDR2 SQIVND, per germline (reference sequence). CDR3 length: 14 residues. The germline V and J ends were trimmed by 5 bases and 0 bases, with 8 bases remaining between them. The CDR3, as DNA: TGTGCCAGTAGTGGCGGCCTCTCCTACAATGAGCAGTTCTTC. As protein: CASSGGLSYNEQFF.

This sequence joins TRBV6-4 and TRBJ1-1; the match to TRBD1 covers 7 bases. The trim removed 7 bases at V and 4 bases at J, leaving 9 bases unmatched. Germline V lookup: CDR1 MRHNA, CDR2 SNTAGT. The CDR3 covers 14 residues. The CDR3 protein is CASKRQGGITEAFF. CDR3 DNA sequence: TGTGCCAGCAAACGACAGGGAGGGATCACTGAAGCTTTCTTT.

The chain uses TRBV5-1 and TRBJ1-1, with D possibly matching TRBD1 (5 bases). Germline lookup yields CDR1 SGHRS and CDR2 YFSETQ. Trimming stripped 1 base from V and 6 bases from J, with 19 bases between. The CDR3 length is 16 residues. The CDR3 bases are TGCGCCAGCAGCTTGTCAACAGGACCCCGTATCCCTGAAGCTTTCTTT. Its translation: CASSLSTGPRIPEAFF.

CDR3 region: CASSLKTGPEAFF. The CDR3 DNA sequence: TGTGCCAGCAGCTTAAAGACAGGCCCCGAAGCTTTCTTT. This sequence joins TRBV11-1 and TRBJ1-1; weak D call: TRBD1 (6 bases). The CDR3 contains 13 residues. Germline assignment: CDR1 SGHAT and CDR2 FQDESV (reference sequence). Deletions cut 2 bases from V and 8 bases from J, with 12 bases between.

The V call is TRBV6-5, the J call TRBJ2-3; D uncertain. V was clipped by 4 bases and J by 7 bases, with 6 bases between them. CDR1 and CDR2 (germline): MNHEY, SVGAGI. The CDR3 has 11 amino acids. The CDR3 protein is CASSSINTQYF. The CDR3 DNA reads as TGTGCCAGCAGTTCGATTAATACGCAGTATTTT.

This chain links TRBV2 with TRBJ2-7; maybe TRBD1 (6 bases). The germline V and J ends were trimmed by 3 bases and 0 bases, with 9 bases remaining between them. Germline CDR1 is SNHLY and CDR2 is FYNNEI. The CDR3 sequence is 14 residues long. In DNA form, the CDR3 reads TGTGCCAGCAGTGACGGCAGGGGCTCCTACGAGCAGTACTTC. Its protein is CASSDGRGSYEQYF.

This rearrangement joins TRBV11-2 to TRBJ2-3; the D gene could be TRBD1 or TRBD2 (5 bases each). Germline lookup yields CDR1 SGHAT and CDR2 FQNNGV. V lost 0 bases, J lost 4 bases, and 14 bases lay in between. CDR3 length: 16 residues. The CDR3 reads CASSLDLRGLADTQYF. The CDR3 DNA reads as TGTGCCAGCAGCTTAGATCTACGGGGCCTGGCAGATACGCAGTATTTT.

This rearrangement joins TRBV9 to TRBJ2-5; perhaps D is TRBD1 or TRBD2 (6 bases each). Germline-derived CDR1 and CDR2 are SGDLS and YYNGEE. This CDR3 has 15 residues. The ends were cut back, 0 bases at V and 2 bases at J, with 11 bases in the middle. DNA for the CDR3: TGTGCCAGCAGCGTAGTAGGGGGACTGCAAGAGACCCAGTACTTC. As protein: CASSVVGGLQETQYF.

Written as DNA, the CDR3 is TGTGCCAGCAGCAACCTAGCGGCGCCCTACGAGCAGTACTTC. Translating it yields CASSNLAAPYEQYF. V and J are TRBV21-1 and TRBJ2-7; the table's D gene call, TRBD2, was not cross checked with the DNA. TRBV21-1 is labeled a pseudogene. The CDR3 loop spans 14 amino acids.

The chain joins TRBV7-9 to TRBJ1-2, with D unresolved. From germline, CDR1 is SEHNR and CDR2 FQNEAQ (reference sequence). This CDR3 spans 13 amino acids. V was trimmed by 3 bases and J by 4 bases, leaving 9 bases between them. The CDR3: CASSFPESYGYTF. The DNA of the CDR3 is TGTGCCAGCAGCTTTCCAGAGAGCTATGGCTACACCTTC.

This chain uses TRBV29-1 with TRBJ2-5; D is perhaps TRBD2 (6 bases). Germline loops: CDR1 SQVTM, CDR2 ANQGSEA. The CDR3 contains 12 residues. V was cut by 7 bases and J by 5 bases, with 14 bases left in between. The CDR3 sequence: CSGGRRGETQYF. The DNA of the CDR3 is TGCAGCGGCGGCCGCCGGGGGGAGACCCAGTACTTC.

The V and J genes are TRBV7-3 and TRBJ1-1; 8 positions agree with TRBD1. The germline gives CDR1 SGHTA, CDR2 FQGTGA. The length of the CDR3 is 15 residues. V shed 3 bases, J shed 3 bases, and the junction held 6 bases outside the gene matches. The CDR3 spells CASSFQGAGDTEAFF. CDR3 nucleotide sequence: TGTGCCAGCAGCTTCCAGGGGGCAGGCGACACTGAAGCTTTCTTT. Full variable domain (missing parts from reference TRBV7-3 and TRBJ1-1): GAGVSQTPSNKVTEKGKYVELRCDPISGHTALYWYRQSLGQGPEFLIYFQGTGAADDSGLPNDRFFAVRPEGSVSTLKIQRTERGDSAVYLCASSFQGAGDTEAFFGQGTRLTVV.

The V call is TRBV7-9, the J call TRBJ2-1; either TRBD1 or TRBD2 may fit D (5 bases each). The CDR3 runs to 16 residues. Deletions cut 1 base from V and 8 bases from J, with 18 bases between. Germline V gene data show CDR1 as SEHNR and CDR2 as FQNEAQ (reference sequence). The CDR3 nucleotides read TGTGCCAGCAGCTTAGAAGGGGCGGGCACTACATATGAGCAGTTCTTC. Residues: CASSLEGAGTTYEQFF. Supplemented by reference TRBV7-9 and TRBJ2-1, the full variable domain reads DTGVSQNPRHKITKRGQNVTFRCDPISEHNRLYWYRQTLGQGPEFLTYFQNEAQLEKSRLLSDRFSAERPKGSFSTLEIQRTEQGDSAMYLCASSLEGAGTTYEQFFGPGTRLTVL.

The CDR3 protein is CASSPLPPREAEAFF. The DNA of the CDR3 is TGTGCCAGCTCACCGCTGCCCCCTAGGGAAGCTGAAGCTTTCTTT. J is TRBJ1-1 and V is TRBV18, with no clear D. The CDR3 runs 15 residues. Per germline, CDR1 KGHSH and CDR2 LQKENI. Trimming pared 3 bases from V and 6 bases from J, leaving 17 bases between. Looking up the rest from reference TRBV18 and TRBJ1-1 gives the full variable domain: NAGVMQNPRHLVRRRGQEARLRCSPMKGHSHVYWYRQLPEEGLKFMVYLQKENIIDESGMPKERFSAEFPKEGPSILRIQQVVRGDSAAYFCASSPLPPREAEAFFGQGTRLTVV.

The rearrangement uses TRBV4-2 and TRBJ2-5; 14 bases are a match to TRBD2. In germline, CDR1 is LGHNA, CDR2 YNFKEQ. The CDR3 sequence is 16 residues long. Losses at the gene ends were 0 bases for V and 11 bases for J; bases not matched to a gene: 8. This CDR3 reads CASSQESGLAGGQQYF. The CDR3 region has the DNA TGTGCCAGCAGCCAAGAAAGTGGACTAGCGGGAGGTCAACAGTACTTC.